The TCR beta chain described here comes from a study of neurological immune-mediated disorders. Study at large: Multiple sclerosis patients numbered 34, of whom about 30 were relapsing-remitting and 3 secondary progressive.

The study's findings and limits: When the repertoires were sorted by phylogenetic grouping, those of 18 of 34 multiple sclerosis patients ended up in one related-CDR3 cluster, a possible signature.

Notes on this clonotype: As yet, its antigen is unknown. One junction end does not reproduce the germline sequence, and a read error may be involved.

The time point here: longitudinal time-point 3. One entry per CDR3 protein results from TCRdb running MiXCR on the 5' RACE reads. This table holds fewer than 85,000 distinct CDR3 sequences, roughly 4.5% found once. This CDR3 spans 12 amino acids. The chain combines TRBV12-3 or TRBV12-4 with TRBJ2-7; either TRBD1 or TRBD2 may fit D (6 bases each). The specimen sequenced was PBMCs. This clonotype originated in a woman aged 60-70 years with multiple sclerosis. CDR3 sequence reads: CTSSLGGYEQYF. CDR3 nucleotides: TGTACCAGCAGTTTAGGGGGGTACGAGCAGTACTTC.